This T cell receptor (beta chain) derives from a study of identifying expanded T cells in peripheral blood. Notes on the study in general: Two-week clone count variance significantly increased as total template count grew.

The method was immunoSEQ multiplex PCR; TCRdb's version includes in-frame clones alone and lacks a portion of them. Of tens of thousands of clones listed, about four fifths are singletons. This clone has more than one count but fewer than ten. What it binds is not known. There are 16 residues in the CDR3. Germline V gene sequence: CDR1 MNHEY, CDR2 SVGAGI. V gave up 0 bases and J gave up 3 bases; unmatched junction bases: 6. Input material: blood. The clonotype originates from a person between 18 and 69 years old in good health. This chain joins TRBV6-5 and TRBJ2-7; 9 positions agree with TRBD2. The CDR3 is CASSYSGSSGNYEQYF. The DNA of the CDR3 is TGTGCCAGCAGTTACTCGGGGTCTAGCGGGAACTACGAGCAGTACTTC.